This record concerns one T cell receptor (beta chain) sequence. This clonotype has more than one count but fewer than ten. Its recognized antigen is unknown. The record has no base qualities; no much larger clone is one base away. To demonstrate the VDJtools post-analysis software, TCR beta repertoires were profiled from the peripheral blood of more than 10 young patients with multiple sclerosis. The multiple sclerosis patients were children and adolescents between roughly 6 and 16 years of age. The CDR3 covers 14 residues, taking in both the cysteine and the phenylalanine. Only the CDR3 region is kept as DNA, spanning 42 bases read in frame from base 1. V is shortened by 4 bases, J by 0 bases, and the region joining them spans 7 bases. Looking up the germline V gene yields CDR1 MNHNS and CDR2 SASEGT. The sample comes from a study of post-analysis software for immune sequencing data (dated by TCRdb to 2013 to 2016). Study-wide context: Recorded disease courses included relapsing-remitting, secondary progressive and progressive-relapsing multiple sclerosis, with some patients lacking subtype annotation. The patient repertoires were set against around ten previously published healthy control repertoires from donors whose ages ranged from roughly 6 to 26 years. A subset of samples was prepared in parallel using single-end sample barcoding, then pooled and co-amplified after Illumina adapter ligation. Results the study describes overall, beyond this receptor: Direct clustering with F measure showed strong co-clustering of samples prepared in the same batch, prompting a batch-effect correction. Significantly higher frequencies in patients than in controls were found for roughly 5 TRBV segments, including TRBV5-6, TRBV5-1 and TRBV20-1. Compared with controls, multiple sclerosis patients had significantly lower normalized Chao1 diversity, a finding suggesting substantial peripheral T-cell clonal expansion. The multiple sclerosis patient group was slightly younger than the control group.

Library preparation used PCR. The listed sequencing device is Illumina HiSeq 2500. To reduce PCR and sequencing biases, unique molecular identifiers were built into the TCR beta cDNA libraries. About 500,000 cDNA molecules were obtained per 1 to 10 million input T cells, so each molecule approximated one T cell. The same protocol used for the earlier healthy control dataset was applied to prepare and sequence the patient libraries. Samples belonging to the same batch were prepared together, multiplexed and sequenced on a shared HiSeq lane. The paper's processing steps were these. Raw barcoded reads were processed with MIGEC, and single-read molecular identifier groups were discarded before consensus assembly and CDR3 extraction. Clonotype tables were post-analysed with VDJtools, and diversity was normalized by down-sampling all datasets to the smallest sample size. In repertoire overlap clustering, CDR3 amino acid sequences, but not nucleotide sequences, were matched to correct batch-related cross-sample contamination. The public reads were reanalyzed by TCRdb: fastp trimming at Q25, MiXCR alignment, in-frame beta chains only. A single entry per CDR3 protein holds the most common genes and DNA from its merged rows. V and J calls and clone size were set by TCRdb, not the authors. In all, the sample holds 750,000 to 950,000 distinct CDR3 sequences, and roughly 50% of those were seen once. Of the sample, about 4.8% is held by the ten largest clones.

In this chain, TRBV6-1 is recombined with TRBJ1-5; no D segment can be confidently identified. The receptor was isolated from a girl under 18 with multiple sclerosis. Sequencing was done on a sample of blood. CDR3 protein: CASSADGSNQPQHF. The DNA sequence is TGTGCCAGCAGTGCGGACGGTAGCAATCAGCCCCAGCATTTT.